One sample yielded the 14 T cell receptor beta chains listed below, sequenced in a study of T cell changes during pregnancy in multiple sclerosis. This table comes from immunoSEQ multiplex PCR, and its TCRdb copy is limited to in-frame clones, with some not included. The table records around 33,000 clones, about 92% of them present only once. The material sequenced was CD4+ T cells from peripheral blood mononuclear cells, taken after pregnancy. These receptors were taken from a female donor with multiple sclerosis, enrolled in a pregnancy study.

The chain combines TRBV10-3 with TRBJ2-1; no firm D call. Germline assignment: CDR1 ENHRY and CDR2 SYGVKD. The V end lost 0 bases, the J end lost 1 base, and 4 bases lay between the germline ends. This CDR3 contains 14 residues. The CDR3 sequence is CAISESLSYNEQFF. The DNA of the CDR3 is TGTGCCATCAGTGAGTCACTATCCTACAATGAGCAGTTCTTC.

The chain recombines TRBV5-1 with TRBJ2-2, with D maybe TRBD1 (7 bases). Germline assignment: CDR1 SGHRS and CDR2 YFSETQ. Trimming removed 5 bases from V and 7 bases from J, with 15 bases in between. The CDR3 contains 14 residues. The chain's CDR3 is CASRFPGGIGELFF. The CDR3 coding sequence is TGCGCCAGCAGGTTTCCAGGGGGGATCGGGGAGCTGTTTTTT.

The chain employs TRBV9 and TRBJ2-7; maybe TRBD1 (5 bases). The CDR3 has 14 amino acids. Germline V gives CDR1 SGDLS, CDR2 YYNGEE. Trimming shortened V by 0 bases and J by 6 bases, and 13 bases separated the two germline ends. The CDR3 is CASSVGQGSGEQYF. CDR3 DNA: TGTGCCAGCAGCGTAGGGCAGGGTTCGGGCGAGCAGTACTTC.

The chain carries TRBV5-6 and TRBJ1-2; a weak D match, TRBD1 (6 bases). The CDR3 runs 15 residues. The V end lost 0 bases, the J end lost 4 bases, and 13 bases lay between the germline ends. The V gene's germline CDR1 is SGHDT and CDR2 YYEEEE. The CDR3 here is CASSLDIGGSYGYTF. CDR3 nucleotide sequence: TGTGCCAGCAGCTTGGATATAGGGGGAAGCTATGGCTACACCTTC.

This rearrangement joins TRBV19 to TRBJ2-1; the match to TRBD2 covers 14 bases. CDR3 length equals 16 residues. Germline trimming cut 9 bases from V and 7 bases from J; bases unmatched to any gene: 11. Germline V lookup: CDR1 LNHDA, CDR2 SQIVND (reference sequence). The CDR3 nucleotides are TGTGCCAGCGGGACTAGCGGGAGTCAAGGATCAAATGAGCAGTTCTTC. Amino acid sequence: CASGTSGSQGSNEQFF.

This rearrangement joins TRBV4-3 to TRBJ2-7; 10 bases fit TRBD2. J gave up 0 bases and V 3 bases, and 2 bases lay outside the gene matches. This CDR3 comprises 15 residues. Germline V gene data show CDR1 as LGHNA and CDR2 as YSLEER. The DNA for the CDR3 is TGCGCCAGCAGCCATAGCGGGGGGAGCTCCTACGAGCAGTACTTC. Its protein is CASSHSGGSSYEQYF.

The table lists this clone with a count of one. This chain joins TRBV4-2 and TRBJ1-2; D call uncertain. V was pared by 0 bases and J by 8 bases, with 16 bases between. Germline V gene sequence: CDR1 LGHNA, CDR2 YNFKEQ. The CDR3 runs to 15 residues. This CDR3 reads CASSQEGRDLLGYTF. The CDR3 region has the DNA TGTGCCAGCAGCCAAGAGGGCAGAGACCTTCTAGGCTACACCTTC.

The J gene is TRBJ2-3, the V gene TRBV11-2; the D gene is possibly TRBD2 (5 bases). V lost 7 bases to trimming and J lost 1 base, with 12 bases between them. This CDR3 is 14 amino acids long. Germline V gene data show CDR1 as SGHAT and CDR2 as FQNNGV. CDR3 region: CASTRTAGTDTQYF. The CDR3 bases are TGTGCCAGCACCCGGACTGCCGGCACAGATACGCAGTATTTT.

The gene calls are TRBV4-1 and TRBJ1-1; 7 bases line up with TRBD1. Looked up from germline, CDR1 is MGHRA and CDR2 is YSYEKL. V lost 1 base and J lost 3; bases outside the gene matches: 14. CDR3 size: 18 residues. The CDR3 DNA reads TGCGCCAGCAGCCAAGTACGATGGCAGGGGGTATTGGACACTGAAGCTTTCTTT. This encodes CASSQVRWQGVLDTEAFF.

This chain connects TRBV12-5 to TRBJ2-4, with TRBD2 as a possible D gene (6 bases). V lost 0 bases, J lost 0 bases, and 15 bases lay in between. CDR3 length: 18 amino acids. Per germline, CDR1 LGHNT and CDR2 FRNRAP. The CDR3 sequence is CASGLVTGTLLAKNIQYF. Here the CDR3 DNA reads TGTGCTAGTGGTTTGGTGACCGGGACTTTACTAGCCAAAAACATTCAGTACTTC.

V and J are TRBV18 and TRBJ1-3; a weak D match, TRBD1 (6 bases). V lost 5 bases and J lost 0, with 14 bases in between. CDR3 size: 16 residues. Germline-derived CDR1 and CDR2 are KGHSH and LQKENI. This CDR3 reads CASSGNRAHSGNTIYF. In DNA, the CDR3 is TGTGCCAGCTCAGGAAACAGGGCCCACTCTGGAAACACCATATATTTT.

The chain couples TRBV6-6 to TRBJ1-2, with D maybe TRBD1 (5 bases). The CDR3 has 13 amino acids. With 6 bases removed from V and 5 bases from J, the gap between germline ends came to 13 bases. The V gene's germline CDR1 is MNHNY and CDR2 SVGAGI (reference sequence). CDR3 DNA: TGTGCCAGCAGCCTACAAGACAGTTATGGCTACACCTTC. Its translation is CASSLQDSYGYTF.

The chain links TRBV4-3 to TRBJ1-2; 12 nucleotides align to TRBD1. Looked up from germline, CDR1 is LGHNA and CDR2 is YSLEER. This CDR3 has 16 amino acids. With V trimmed by 0 bases and J by 5 bases, 4 bases remained unmatched. The CDR3 reads CASSQDSGQGAYGYTF. CDR3 in DNA: TGCGCCAGCAGCCAAGATTCGGGACAGGGGGCGTATGGCTACACCTTC.

The chain joins TRBV6-1 to TRBJ2-1; possible D gene TRBD1, 5 bases. Germline lookup yields CDR1 MNHNS and CDR2 SASEGT. The germline V and J ends were trimmed by 2 bases and 6 bases, with 14 bases remaining between them. This CDR3 has 15 amino acids. CDR3 loop: CASSEKGRGGNEQFF. The CDR3 nucleotides are TGTGCCAGCAGTGAAAAGGGGCGAGGTGGCAATGAGCAGTTCTTC.